What follows is one TCR beta chain and its context. This specimen belongs to a study of blood T cell repertoires in COVID-19. The germline V gene encodes CDR1 SGHDT and CDR2 YYEEEE. The V gene lost 1 base and the J gene lost 7 bases, with 14 bases spanning the gap. CDR3 length: 15 amino acids. As processed by the authors: Estimated nucleated cell counts came from reference gene primer amplification. Sequenced by immunoSEQ multiplex PCR; TCRdb stores in-frame clones only, minus some. The V and J calls and the clone size are those of that table, but D and trimming were determined from the DNA. The sample lists roughly 170,000 clones, approximately 85% occurring once.

The clonotype originates from a man aged 40-55 years who had recovered from COVID-19. This chain joins TRBV5-6 and TRBJ2-2; D is undetermined. Sequenced sample: peripheral blood. The CDR3 sequence: CASSLSRVHVGELFF. CDR3 nucleotides: TGTGCCAGCAGCTTGTCTAGAGTTCACGTCGGGGAGCTGTTTTTT. Full variable domain (rest looked up from reference TRBV5-6 and TRBJ2-2): DAGVTQSPTHLIKTRGQQVTLRCSPKSGHDTVSWYQQALGQGPQFIFQYYEEEERQRGNFPDRFSGHQFPNYSSELNVNALLLGDSALYLCASSLSRVHVGELFFGEGSRLTVL.